Reported below is one TCR beta chain. The data belong to a study of T cell clonotyping in hematopoietic cell transplantation. The CDR3 runs 14 residues. The V gene's germline CDR1 is LNHDA and CDR2 SQIVND (reference sequence). Losses at the gene ends were 9 bases for V and 0 bases for J; bases not matched to a gene: 6. Libraries were prepared by immunoSEQ multiplex PCR; TCRdb keeps only in-frame clonotypes and omits some of them. The sample records 15,000 to 20,000 clones, 70% to 75% being singletons. The sequence was collected from an older woman in good health. Some clones in this sample may be carry-over from other donors' samples. This chain uses TRBV19 with TRBJ2-7, with TRBD1 identical over 9 bases. The sample comprised peripheral blood mononuclear cells. CDR3 nucleotides: TGTGCCAGCACAGGGGGCTCAAACTCCTACGAGCAGTACTTC. It is translated as CASTGGSNSYEQYF.